A single sample gave rise to the 11 T cell receptor beta chains below, sequenced in a study of cytomegalovirus exposure and HLA in healthy donors. Use of 60 Vbeta and 13 Jbeta primers characterized the PCR. Sequenced by immunoSEQ multiplex PCR; TCRdb stores in-frame clones only, minus some. The table includes some 140,000 clones, almost 80% detected once. Sequenced input: PBMCs. Source of these receptors: a man between 18 and 35 years old in good health and CMV-seronegative.

The rearrangement joins TRBV15 to TRBJ1-1; D may be TRBD1 (5 bases). Trimming cost V 3 bases and J 5 bases, with 16 bases left between them. Germline CDR1 and CDR2: LNHNV and YYDKDF (reference sequence). The CDR3 has 15 residues. In nucleotides, the CDR3 is TGTGCCACCAGCAGCACCCACGGGCGGGGGACTGAAGCTTTCTTT. Translation: CATSSTHGRGTEAFF.

The chain has TRBV13 and TRBJ2-3, with 7 nucleotides matching TRBD1. This CDR3 contains 16 residues. The germline V gene has CDR1 PRHDT and CDR2 FYEKMQ (reference sequence). Trimming cost V 5 bases and J 0 bases; bases outside gene matches: 8. DNA of the CDR3: TGTGCCAGCAGCGGGCGGACAGGTTATAGCACAGATACGCAGTATTTT. It codes for CASSGRTGYSTDTQYF.

This clone has just one count. One junction end disagrees with the germline gene, perhaps due to a read error. The sample carries other DNA sequences with the same CDR3. The chain carries TRBV7-9 and TRBJ2-5; no definite D call. The germline V gene has CDR1 SEHNR and CDR2 FQNEAQ (reference sequence). CDR3 size: 12 residues. The CDR3 loop reads CSSSPGGETQYF. CDR3 in DNA: TGTTCCAGCAGCCCTGGCGGAGAGACCCAGTACTTC.

V is TRBV7-2 and J is TRBJ2-5, with D possibly TRBD1 on 5 matching bases. Trimming pared 5 bases from V and 1 base from J, leaving 11 bases between. Germline CDR1 SGHTA, CDR2 FQGNSA. This CDR3 region has 14 residues. Here the CDR3 reads CASSVDRVQETQYF. The CDR3 region has the DNA TGTGCCAGCAGCGTCGACAGAGTCCAAGAGACCCAGTACTTC.

This chain's CDR3 is CASSPRGSPIIPNYGYTF. The CDR3 nucleotides are TGTGCCAGCAGCCCCAGAGGTTCTCCCATCATTCCTAACTATGGCTACACCTTC. This chain joins TRBV7-2 and TRBJ1-2; D gene ambiguous. From germline, CDR1 is SGHTA and CDR2 FQGNSA. V lost 5 bases to trimming and J lost 0 bases, with 22 bases between them. The CDR3 covers 18 residues.

V usage is TRBV4-1 and J usage is TRBJ1-1; 9 nucleotides line up with TRBD1. Germline V lookup: CDR1 MGHRA, CDR2 YSYEKL. Trimming at V came to 1 base and at J to 5 bases, leaving 5 bases not matched to a gene. The CDR3 covers 15 residues. The CDR3 DNA is TGCGCCAGCAGCCAAGCCCCGACAGGGGGAACTGAAGCTTTCTTT. It translates to CASSQAPTGGTEAFF.

The chain uses TRBV5-1 and TRBJ2-7, with a possible D match to TRBD1 (6 bases). CDR1 and CDR2 (germline): SGHRS, YFSETQ. The V end was cut by 1 base, the J end by 0 bases, with 14 bases between. The CDR3 consists of 16 residues. The CDR3 protein is CASSLNTGQNSYEQYF. For the CDR3, the DNA is TGCGCCAGCAGCTTGAATACAGGGCAAAACTCCTACGAGCAGTACTTC.

The count of this clone is one. The CDR3 DNA reads TGCGCCAGCAGCGTCGCGGGACTAGCGGGGGGGTTCACAGATACGCAGTATTTT. It specifies CASSVAGLAGGFTDTQYF. The chain uses TRBV5-1 and TRBJ2-3, with 16 bases fitting TRBD2. The length of the CDR3 is 18 residues. V gave up 4 bases and J gave up 2 bases; unmatched junction bases: 7. CDR1 and CDR2 from the germline V gene are SGHRS and YFSETQ.

This clone is a singleton in its sample. The V and J genes are TRBV12-5 and TRBJ1-1; tentative D call: TRBD1 (5 bases). This CDR3 is 13 amino acids long. Trimming took off 9 bases at V and 1 base at J, with 12 bases between the two ends. Germline V gene sequence: CDR1 LGHNT, CDR2 FRNRAP. The CDR3 DNA reads as TGTGCTAGCCGCAGACAGCCGAACACTGAAGCTTTCTTT. Translating it yields CASRRQPNTEAFF.

V and J are TRBV5-1 and TRBJ2-1; 9 nucleotides agree with TRBD2. The CDR3 is 15 residues long. Looked up from germline, CDR1 is SGHRS and CDR2 is YFSETQ. Trimming at V came to 2 bases and at J to 5 bases, leaving 5 bases not matched to a gene. CDR3 protein: CASSFQRGADNEQFF. The CDR3 coding sequence is TGCGCCAGCAGCTTCCAGCGGGGGGCTGACAATGAGCAGTTCTTC.

The table lists this clone with a few counts. This rearrangement joins TRBV6-6 to TRBJ2-5; tentatively, D is TRBD1 (5 bases). Germline V gene lookup returns CDR1 MNHNY and CDR2 SVGAGI (reference sequence). The CDR3 runs to 15 residues. V lost 4 bases and J 3 bases, leaving 15 bases between the germline ends. The CDR3 nucleotides read TGTGCCAGCAGTTCAATGGTAGGGGCCGAAGAGACCCAGTACTTC. Translated: CASSSMVGAEETQYF.